The sequence of this T cell receptor beta chain was determined in a study of shared clonotypes between healthy human individuals. For each subset, genomic DNA was distributed in equal portions over several immunoSEQ plates. Some clones are missing from TCRdb's copy, which holds only in-frame ones; the method was immunoSEQ multiplex PCR. This table holds millions of clones, around 95% found once. The V gene's germline CDR1 is GTSNPN and CDR2 SVGIG (reference sequence). CDR3 size: 12 residues. With 3 bases removed from V and 5 bases from J, the gap between germline ends came to 8 bases. Both subsets, CD45RA+ naive and CD45RA-negative memory, were split from the CD4+ cells.

The TCR comes from a man aged 18 to 30 in good health. The rearrangement uses TRBV30 and TRBJ2-1; no definite D call. Material: naive CD4+ T cells sorted from blood. The sample's subset: CD45RA+ positively selected. CDR3 residues: CAWSSNHNEQFF. For the CDR3, the DNA is TGTGCCTGGAGCAGCAATCACAATGAGCAGTTCTTC.